Listed below are T cell receptor beta chains from one sample, sequenced in a study of T cells in Graves' hyperthyroidism and ophthalmopathy. In TCRdb, the multiplex PCR reads were re-called with MiXCR into one record per CDR3 protein. The table has some 500,000 distinct CDR3 sequences, roughly an eighth seen once. Sequencing was done on a sample of blood. These receptors were taken from a woman aged 18-29 years with Graves' hyperthyroidism. Each CDR3 is given with its conserved first and last residue. D genes are given only for firm matches. Size values are once, few and many counts, or a class for expanded clones, and some rows have none.

D gene | J gene | clone size | CDR3 length | V gene | CDR3 DNA | CDR3 protein
TRBD2 | TRBJ2-1 | few | 14 | TRBV12-5 | TGTGCTAGTGGTCCGGAGCGGGAGGGGAATGAGCAGTTCTTC | CASGPEREGNEQFF
TRBD2 | TRBJ2-1 | many | 13 | TRBV12-3/TRBV12-4 | TGTGCCAGCAGTTTCGGCGGGAGAAATGAGCAGTTCTTC | CASSFGGRNEQFF
- | TRBJ2-7 | few | 15 | TRBV7-8 | TGTGCCAGCAGAACCGATACAGGCTTTTTCTACGAGCAGTACTTC | CASRTDTGFFYEQYF
TRBD1 | TRBJ1-5 | many | 14 | TRBV19 | TGTGCCAGCAGGGGGCTAATGACGGGTCAGCCCCAGCATTTT | CASRGLMTGQPQHF
TRBD1 | TRBJ2-7 | - | 14 | TRBV12-3/TRBV12-4 | TGTGCCAGCAGTATGGACAGGCAATTCTACGAGCAGTACTTC | CASSMDRQFYEQYF
TRBD2 | TRBJ2-1 | few | 17 | TRBV18 | TGTGCCAGCTCACCACCCGTCGGCGGGAGTGCCTACGATGAGCAGTTCTTC | CASSPPVGGSAYDEQFF
- | TRBJ2-1 | - | 15 | TRBV7-9 | TGTGCCAGCAGCTCCCAGCTGGGAGGTTCCAATGAGCAGTTCTTC | CASSSQLGGSNEQFF
- | TRBJ2-3 | - | 15 | TRBV6-1 | TGTGCCAGCAGTTCCACCGGACAGAGCACAGATACGCAGTATTTT | CASSSTGQSTDTQYF
TRBD1 | TRBJ2-1 | - | 15 | TRBV9 | TGTGCCAGCAGCGTAGAGGGGACAGGGAACAATGAGCAGTTCTTC | CASSVEGTGNNEQFF
- | TRBJ1-2 | few | 16 | TRBV15 | TGTGCCACCAGCAGAGATCCTGGAAACGGAGAATTTGGCTACACCTTC | CATSRDPGNGEFGYTF
- | TRBJ1-6 | many | 17 | TRBV12-5 | TGTGCTAGTGGTTTGGGGGCCCAACCGTCCCTTAATTCACCCCTCCACTTT | CASGLGAQPSLNSPLHF
TRBD1 | TRBJ1-2 | - | 16 | TRBV27 | TGTGCCAGCAGGGGGGACAGGGGCGCTTATGGTCGGGGCTACACCTTC | CASRGDRGAYGRGYTF
- | TRBJ1-2 | many | 14 | TRBV11-2 | TGTGCCAGCAGCTCCACCTCGGGGGGGGCTGGCTACACCTTC | CASSSTSGGAGYTF
- | TRBJ2-1 | many | 17 | TRBV12-3/TRBV12-4 | TGTGCCAGCAGACGTCAGGGGGCGGGGGACCACTACAATGAGCAGTTCTTC | CASRRQGAGDHYNEQFF
TRBD1 | TRBJ1-1 | many | 14 | TRBV12-3/TRBV12-4 | TGTGCCAGCAGTTCCCCTACAGGGGTCACTGAAGCTTTCTTT | CASSSPTGVTEAFF
- | TRBJ2-2 | many | 15 | TRBV18 | TGTGCCAGCTCGTCCCGGGACTCTAACACCGGGGAGCTGTTTTTT | CASSSRDSNTGELFF
TRBD2 | TRBJ2-2 | - | 14 | TRBV6-1 | TGTGCCAGCAATAGAAAGCGGGGGACCGGGGAGCTGTTTTTT | CASNRKRGTGELFF
TRBD2 | TRBJ2-1 | - | 16 | TRBV4-2 | TGTGCCAGCAGCCACCCCGGTACTAGCGGGGTCTATGAGCAGTTCTTC | CASSHPGTSGVYEQFF
- | TRBJ2-1 | few | 15 | TRBV24-1 | TGTGCCACCAGTGATTTTGGCGGTTCCTACAATGAGCAGTTCTTC | CATSDFGGSYNEQFF
- | TRBJ1-2 | few | 12 | TRBV19 | TGTGCCAGTTCGCCGGCAGGCCGGGGCTACACCTTC | CASSPAGRGYTF
- | TRBJ1-1 | many | 13 | TRBV6-1 | TGTGCCAGCAGTATTAACAATGGGGGTGAAGCTTTCTTT | CASSINNGGEAFF
- | TRBJ2-5 | few | 15 | TRBV5-4 | TGTGCCAGCAGCTCCCCCCTAGGGTTACAAGAGACCCAGTACTTC | CASSSPLGLQETQYF
TRBD2 | TRBJ2-5 | many | 16 | TRBV19 | TGTGCCAGTAGTATAGGGACTAGCCGGTACCAAGAGACCCAGTACTTC | CASSIGTSRYQETQYF
- | TRBJ1-2 | few | 14 | TRBV6-5 | TGTGCCAGCAGTTACCAGTCAGGGGCGTATGGCTACACCTTC | CASSYQSGAYGYTF
- | TRBJ1-3 | - | 16 | TRBV15 | TGTGCCACCAGCAGAACGGGACTAGAGGGAGGAAACACCATATATTTT | CATSRTGLEGGNTIYF
- | TRBJ1-2 | many | 14 | TRBV10-3 | TGTGCCATCAGTGAGGCTTGGGGTAACGACGGCTACACCTTC | CAISEAWGNDGYTF
- | TRBJ2-3 | many | 15 | TRBV20-1 | TGCAGTGCCACCCCGCTTAGCGAGGGCACAGATACGCAGTATTTT | CSATPLSEGTDTQYF
- | TRBJ1-5 | - | 14 | TRBV30 | TGTGCCTGGAGTGGACGGGTTAGCAATCAGCCCCAGCATTTT | CAWSGRVSNQPQHF
TRBD1 | TRBJ1-1 | many | 16 | TRBV30 | TGTGCCTGGAGTCCTACGCTGGGACAGCTCTACACTGAAGCTTTCTTT | CAWSPTLGQLYTEAFF
- | TRBJ2-2 | many | 15 | TRBV28 | TGTGCCGCGGCAGGAGGGGGGGTAGACGCCGGGGAGCTGTTTTTT | CAAAGGGVDAGELFF
- | TRBJ2-5 | few | 14 | TRBV3-1 | TGTGCCAGCAGCCAAGTAGACGGAGAAGAGACCCAGTACTTC | CASSQVDGEETQYF
- | TRBJ2-5 | few | 15 | TRBV9 | TGTGCCAGCAGCGCGTCTCTAGCGAGTCAAGAGACCCAGTACTTC | CASSASLASQETQYF
TRBD2 | TRBJ2-1 | many | 18 | TRBV24-1 | TGTGCCACCAGTGATTCTAGACTAGCGGGAGGGATTAGCAATGAGCAGTTCTTC | CATSDSRLAGGISNEQFF
- | TRBJ2-3 | - | 15 | TRBV7-9 | TGTGCCAGCAGCCGACGGGACACTCCAAAAGATACGCAGTATTTT | CASSRRDTPKDTQYF
TRBD2 | TRBJ2-3 | - | 17 | TRBV19 | TGTGCCAGTAGTATAGGAGGACTAGCGGGTATGGGGGATACGCAGTATTTT | CASSIGGLAGMGDTQYF
- | TRBJ2-3 | many | 13 | TRBV7-9 | TGTGCCAGCAGGCCCGGGGGCACAGATACGCAGTATTTT | CASRPGGTDTQYF
- | TRBJ1-2 | many | 15 | TRBV7-8 | TGTGCCAGCAGCCCCAGTACAGCCTACAGGAGTGGCTACACCTTC | CASSPSTAYRSGYTF
- | TRBJ2-7 | many | 13 | TRBV6-2/TRBV6-3 | TGTGCCAGCAATCCCTACGGGGAATACGAGCAGTACTTC | CASNPYGEYEQYF
- | TRBJ1-5 | many | 15 | TRBV20-1 | TGCAGTGCTAGAGACCGCAACACAGGCAATCAGCCCCAGCATTTT | CSARDRNTGNQPQHF
- | TRBJ1-5 | many | 16 | TRBV20-1 | TGCAGTGCTAGAGCCCTGGGGGGAGGGAGCAATCAGCCCCAGCATTTT | CSARALGGGSNQPQHF
TRBD2 | TRBJ2-1 | many | 16 | TRBV27 | TGTGCCAGCAGTTTATTGGGTAGCGGGGGCTACAATGAGCAGTTCTTC | CASSLLGSGGYNEQFF
TRBD2 | TRBJ2-2 | few | 17 | TRBV14 | TGTGCCAGCAGCCAAGATTCACTAGCGGACTACACCGGGGAGCTGTTTTTT | CASSQDSLADYTGELFF
- | TRBJ1-1 | - | 14 | TRBV6-1 | TGTGCCAACAGAAGGGGGGGGGGAAACACTGAAGCTTTCTTT | CANRRGGGNTEAFF
- | TRBJ2-5 | - | 14 | TRBV19 | TGTGCCAGTAAAACAACACCCCAGTTTGAGACCCAGTACTTC | CASKTTPQFETQYF
TRBD2 | TRBJ2-7 | - | 17 | TRBV10-3 | TGTGCCATCAGTGACTTACTAGCGGGGTACTCCTACGATGAGCAGTACTTC | CAISDLLAGYSYDEQYF
- | TRBJ2-2 | - | 13 | TRBV19 | TGTGCCACCGAGAGGCTAGTCGGCGGGGAGCTGTTTTTT | CATERLVGGELFF
TRBD1 | TRBJ1-1 | many | 13 | TRBV2 | TGTGCCACCGGGACAGACATGAACACTGAAGCTTTCTTT | CATGTDMNTEAFF
- | TRBJ1-2 | many | 13 | TRBV6-1 | TGTGCCAGCCCTTTTCGGGAAGGGTATGGCTACACCTTC | CASPFREGYGYTF
TRBD1 | TRBJ1-2 | many | 15 | TRBV4-1 | TGCGCCAGCAGCCCGTCAGGGGGCCCCAACTATGGCTACACCTTC | CASSPSGGPNYGYTF
- | TRBJ1-1 | few | 15 | TRBV13 | TGTGCCAGCAGCTTTTTTGACAGACTGAACACTGAAGCTTTCTTT | CASSFFDRLNTEAFF
- | TRBJ2-5 | few | 14 | TRBV7-8 | TGTGCCAGCAGCCTGTCACAGGGTAGAGAGACCCAGTACTTC | CASSLSQGRETQYF